This T cell receptor (beta chain) was profiled in a study of somatic mutations in cytotoxic T cells in rheumatoid arthritis listed by TCRdb under 2017. Regarding the study in general: A FACSAria II or Sony SH800 was used to flow-sort some V beta antibody-stained T-cell populations at nearly 100% purity, and TCRB sequencing was also done on sorted V beta1+ cells. In newly diagnosed rheumatoid arthritis without treatment, the study examined if expanded CD8+ T-cell clones harbor somatic mutations, relying on TCRB deep sequencing to characterize clonality. Patient and control groups had essentially identical median ages. TCRB deep sequencing was performed for more than 50 rheumatoid arthritis patients and around 20 healthy controls. Study-level results and caveats: In about an eighth of the roughly 65 patients the largest CD8+ clone exceeded 20% of CD8+ cells, and several identical CD8+ TCRB sequences were shared between blood and synovial fluid. CD8+ T-cell clonality in rheumatoid arthritis patients was not significantly different from that in age-matched healthy controls. Healthy controls showed no age-related increase in CD8+ clonality, whereas patients did (Spearman r ≈ 0.49). The slight TRBV07 underrepresentation in patients was not adjusted for multiple comparisons. The antigen targets of the expanded CD8+ clones were unknown, and absence from virus-specific databases did not rule out viral specificity.

As encoded in the germline V gene, CDR1 is SQVTM while CDR2 is ANQGSEA. CDR3 length: 15 amino acids, cysteine to phenylalanine. The DNA shown is the 45-base CDR3, in frame from base 1. Germline trimming amounts to 6 bases on V and 2 bases on J, with 9 as the count of junction bases outside the gene matches. The immunoSEQ assay was applied to genomic DNA for TCRB CDR3 sequencing. The source study handled its data this way. Only productive TCRB rearrangements were included in the analyses. Clonality was calculated as a Shannon entropy-based productive clonality index, and a clone was defined by a unique TCRB CDR3 sequence. To calculate repertoire overlap between two samples, the template counts of each clone were considered relative to each sample's total templates. Flow cytometry-measured V-gene usage correlated with V-gene usage from TCRB sequencing, with a Spearman r of roughly 0.56. Not all clones reach the TCRdb copy of this immuneACCESS table, which keeps in-frame sequences only. Checked studies attribute under half of the gap to unresolved V genes and leave the rest unexplained. D and trimming were read from the DNA, whereas the V and J calls and clone size are those reported in that table. In this sample the table shows some 18,000 clones, around 70% of which occur a single time. About 5.7% of the sample belongs to the ten largest clones.

Buffy coats from some 19 blood donors served as healthy controls, a group that was approximately 58% female with a median age of approximately 61 years (range roughly 21-70). Positive magnetic bead selection on an AutoMACS was used to isolate CD4+ and CD8+ cells, with flow cytometry used to check purity. Ficoll-Paque PLUS density gradient separation was used to isolate peripheral blood mononuclear cells. Nucleospin Tissue or Tissue XS kits were used to extract DNA from CD4-enriched, CD8-enriched or PBMC samples, and a Qubit 2.0 fluorometer was used for quantification. In regard to this clone: What this receptor recognizes is not known. Base qualities were left out, and no much larger clone turns up one base away.

Source material: CD8+ T cells sorted from blood. The TCR comes from a man between 60 and 75 years old in good health. The rearrangement combines TRBV29-1 with TRBJ2-2, with 7 bases in between that match TRBD1. The CDR3 reads as follows: CSVGQKPDNTGELFF. The nucleotide sequence reads TGCAGCGTGGGACAGAAACCAGACAACACCGGGGAGCTGTTTTTT.